A single sample is the source of the 23 T cell receptor beta chains below, sequenced in a study of identical twins (TCRdb year 2016). Library preparation was by 5' RACE. The sequencing machine was an Illumina HiSeq 2000. The raw public reads went through TCRdb reprocessing: fastp at Q25, MiXCR clone calling, in-frame beta chains kept. All rows with the same CDR3 protein become a single entry with the most common DNA and genes. The sample profile shows some 500,000 distinct CDR3 sequences; approximately 14% of them were found once. The ten largest account for approximately 0.52% of the sample. These same data were also listed under a study on yellow fever vaccine responses in identical twins.

The sequencing input was CD4+ T cells sorted from blood. Receptor source: a young woman in good health.

This clonotype was recorded a few times. This rearrangement joins TRBV5-1 to TRBJ2-3, with a tentative D call TRBD2 (6 bases). The CDR3 is 15 residues long. The V end was cut by 4 bases, the J end by 6 bases, with 18 bases between. Germline V CDR1 and CDR2: SGHRS, YFSETQ. The CDR3 spells CASSETRRVTDTQYF. The CDR3 DNA reads as TGCGCCAGCAGCGAGACTAGAAGAGTGACTGATACGCAGTATTTT.

The chain is built from TRBV11-2 and TRBJ2-2; D may be TRBD2 (6 bases). The CDR3 covers 16 residues. V lost 5 bases and J lost 2, with 15 bases in between. Germline V gene lookup returns CDR1 SGHAT and CDR2 FQNNGV. CDR3 nucleotide sequence: TGTGCCAGCAGCCCGATTAGCGGACAAAACACCGGGGAGCTGTTTTTT. Translation gives CASSPISGQNTGELFF.

This clonotype was counted many times. The V gene is TRBV5-1, the J gene TRBJ2-7; possible D gene TRBD2, 5 bases. Germline lookup yields CDR1 SGHRS and CDR2 YFSETQ. There are 17 residues in the CDR3. The V gene lost 3 bases and the J gene lost 3 bases, with 22 bases spanning the gap. The CDR3 loop reads CASSSTGGRLVGYEQYF. CDR3 DNA: TGCGCCAGCAGCTCGACTGGTGGGAGACTCGTGGGCTACGAGCAGTACTTC. Drawing the rest from reference TRBV5-1 and TRBJ2-7, the complete variable domain is KAGVTQTPRYLIKTRGQQVTLSCSPISGHRSVSWYQQTPGQGLQFLFEYFSETQRNKGNFPGRFSGRQFSNSRSEMNVSTLELGDSALYLCASSSTGGRLVGYEQYFGPGTRLTVT.

This clonotype was found a few times. This chain connects TRBV28 to TRBJ2-1; D unresolved. Germline loops: CDR1 MDHEN, CDR2 SYDVKM. CDR3 length: 16 residues. V was pared by 6 bases and J by 3 bases, with 18 bases between. The CDR3: CASSSRLQTVYNEQFF. The CDR3 DNA follows: TGTGCCAGCAGCTCCCGACTGCAGACGGTCTACAATGAGCAGTTCTTC.

The V and J genes are TRBV20-1 and TRBJ2-4, with 9 bases aligning to TRBD2. J was trimmed by 7 bases and V by 6 bases; bases with no gene match: 7. The CDR3 is made up of 13 amino acids. Germline CDR1 is DFQATT and CDR2 is SNEGSKA (reference sequence). The CDR3 protein is CSAGRAGGNIQYF. The DNA for the CDR3 is TGCAGTGCCGGGAGGGCGGGGGGGAACATTCAGTACTTC.

The rearrangement links TRBV5-1 to TRBJ2-3; D is uncertain. CDR3 length equals 15 residues. V gave up 0 bases and J gave up 4 bases, with 12 bases separating them. Per the germline V gene, CDR1 is SGHRS and CDR2 is YFSETQ. The chain's CDR3 is CASSLGLGGSDTQYF. The DNA of the CDR3 is TGCGCCAGCAGCTTGGGCCTAGGCGGTTCAGATACGCAGTATTTT.

The rearrangement uses TRBV15 and TRBJ2-2; the D gene is possibly TRBD2 (6 bases). The V end was cut by 0 bases, the J end by 6 bases, with 17 bases between. CDR1 LNHNV and CDR2 YYDKDF come from the germline V gene (reference sequence). CDR3 length: 17 amino acids. This CDR3 reads CATSRDFRQGGSGELFF. The CDR3 DNA is TGTGCCACCAGCAGAGATTTCCGGCAGGGAGGTTCCGGGGAGCTGTTTTTT.

This clonotype was detected only a few times. The rearrangement uses TRBV11-2 and TRBJ1-5; D possibly corresponds to TRBD1 (5 bases). CDR1 is SGHAT and CDR2 is FQNNGV in the germline V gene. V lost 1 base to trimming and J lost 2 bases, with 18 bases between them. The length of the CDR3 is 18 residues. CDR3 nucleotide sequence: TGTGCCAGCAGCTTAGGAAGACCGAGGGGATTGGGCAATCAGCCCCAGCATTTT. Translating it yields CASSLGRPRGLGNQPQHF.

This clonotype turned up a few times. The rearrangement uses TRBV3-1 and TRBJ2-1, with 13 bases identical to TRBD2. The germline gives CDR1 LGHDT, CDR2 YNNKEL (reference sequence). This CDR3 region has 16 residues. The V gene end was trimmed by 4 bases and the J gene end by 5 bases; junction bases not matched to a gene: 5. The DNA for the CDR3 is TGTGCCAGCAGCCGAGGACTAGCGGGAGCTGACAATGAGCAGTTCTTC. This encodes CASSRGLAGADNEQFF.

This clonotype was detected only a few times. The genes are TRBV6-1 and TRBJ1-6; the D is unclear. Trimming stripped 6 bases from V and 7 bases from J, with 13 bases between. The germline gives CDR1 MNHNS, CDR2 SASEGT. The CDR3 consists of 14 residues. The DNA for the CDR3 is TGTGCCAGCAGACTCTCAATGAGGAATTCACCCCTCCACTTT. As protein: CASRLSMRNSPLHF.

The chain is built from TRBV6-5 and TRBJ2-2, with 8 bases identical to TRBD2. V trimming: 2 bases; J trimming: 9 bases; junction bases outside the gene matches: 14. The germline V gene has CDR1 MNHEY and CDR2 SVGAGI. This CDR3 is 17 amino acids long. The CDR3 protein is CASSYRVGSGTPRELFF. Written as DNA, the CDR3 is TGTGCCAGCAGTTACCGAGTTGGTAGCGGGACACCCAGGGAGCTGTTTTTT.

With regard to this clonotype: Being one base from a much bigger clone, this may be a read error. The gene calls are TRBV27 and TRBJ2-4; D gene unclear. Germline CDR1 and CDR2: MNHEY and SMNVEV (reference sequence). This CDR3 is built from 15 residues. The CDR3 loop reads CTSSRDSLAKNIQYF. Here the CDR3 DNA reads TGTACCAGCAGTCGAGATTCCCTAGCCAAAAACATTCAGTACTTC.

There are a few counts of this clonotype. This chain links TRBV11-2 with TRBJ2-3; the match to TRBD2 covers 8 bases. This CDR3 region has 15 residues. Losses at the gene ends were 2 bases for V and 2 bases for J; bases not matched to a gene: 3. Germline V gene data show CDR1 as SGHAT and CDR2 as FQNNGV. The CDR3 protein is CASSLRTSYTDTQYF. Here the CDR3 DNA reads TGTGCCAGCAGCTTACGGACTAGCTACACAGATACGCAGTATTTT.

This clonotype was observed a few times. The V call is TRBV21-1, the J call TRBJ1-2. TRBV21-1 represents a pseudogene. This CDR3 is 15 amino acids long. CDR3 region: CASSKPWQTKDGYTF. CDR3 DNA sequence: TGTGCCAGCAGCAAACCTTGGCAGACGAAAGATGGCTACACCTTC.

This clonotype was seen a handful of times. The chain links TRBV7-9 to TRBJ1-1; no clear D gene. Germline V gene lookup returns CDR1 SEHNR and CDR2 FQNEAQ (reference sequence). The CDR3 spans 12 residues. Trimming cost V 1 base and J 10 bases, with 10 bases left between them. The CDR3 DNA reads TGTGCCAGCAGCTTAGTTAGGGATGGAGCTTTCTTT. Translating it yields CASSLVRDGAFF. The full variable domain, in which reference TRBV7-9 and TRBJ1-1 provide the parts outside the CDR3, is DTGVSQNPRHKITKRGQNVTFRCDPISEHNRLYWYRQTLGQGPEFLTYFQNEAQLEKSRLLSDRFSAERPKGSFSTLEIQRTEQGDSAMYLCASSLVRDGAFFGQGTRLTVV.

This clonotype turned up a few times. The gene calls are TRBV4-1 and TRBJ2-6, with D tentatively TRBD2 (5 bases). The CDR3 sequence is 17 residues long. Germline V gene sequence: CDR1 MGHRA, CDR2 YSYEKL. V was pared by 0 bases and J by 3 bases, with 12 bases between. The chain's CDR3 is CASSQDSGMSGANVLTF. CDR3 nucleotide sequence: TGCGCCAGCAGCCAAGATTCCGGGATGAGTGGGGCCAACGTCCTGACTTTC.

The V gene is TRBV6-2 or TRBV6-3, the J gene TRBJ2-1; 13 bases fit TRBD2. The V segment lost 2 bases and the J segment 4 bases; nucleotides outside the gene matches: 2. This CDR3 comprises 16 residues. Looked up from germline, CDR1 is MNHEY and CDR2 is SVGEGT. DNA of the CDR3: TGTGCCAGCAGTTACGGGGGACTAGCGGGATACAATGAGCAGTTCTTC. Protein sequence: CASSYGGLAGYNEQFF.

V usage is TRBV6-1 and J usage is TRBJ2-5, with a tentative D call TRBD2 (7 bases). This CDR3 is built from 16 residues. V was trimmed by 6 bases and J by 4 bases, leaving 21 bases between them. Germline V gives CDR1 MNHNS, CDR2 SASEGT. As DNA, the CDR3 is TGTGCCAGCAGACTCTGGGGGGGCATTCCCGGAGAGACCCAGTACTTC. This gives the protein CASRLWGGIPGETQYF.

The V and J genes are TRBV19 and TRBJ1-5; 7 bases agree with TRBD1. Per germline, CDR1 LNHDA and CDR2 SQIVND (reference sequence). V lost 6 bases and J lost 11; bases outside the gene matches: 10. The CDR3 totals 13 residues. CDR3 sequence reads: CASRTPGGRSQHF. Written as DNA, the CDR3 is TGTGCCAGTAGAACACCAGGGGGTCGGTCCCAGCATTTT.

This chain links TRBV5-1 with TRBJ1-6; 7 nucleotides agree with TRBD1. Germline-derived CDR1 and CDR2 are SGHRS and YFSETQ. With 0 bases clipped from V and 9 bases from J, the junction kept 3 bases outside the gene matches. There are 14 residues in the CDR3. CDR3 loop: CASSLEGGGSPLHF. CDR3 nucleotides: TGCGCCAGCAGCTTGGAAGGGGGCGGTTCACCCCTCCACTTT.

The chain carries TRBV21-1 and TRBJ2-7; the tabulated D call, TRBD2, remains unverified against the DNA. TRBV21-1 is reported as a pseudogene. The CDR3 covers 16 residues. CDR3 region: CASSNWDVAGDYEQYF. Here the CDR3 DNA reads TGTGCCAGCAGCAACTGGGACGTTGCGGGGGACTACGAGCAGTACTTC.

This chain joins TRBV4-3 and TRBJ2-3; D gene uncertain. Germline lookup yields CDR1 LGHNA and CDR2 YSLEER. Trimming left V 1 base short and J 2 bases short, with 16 bases between. The CDR3 has 17 residues. As DNA, the CDR3 is TGCGCCAGCAGCCAAGGTCACGCTTGGACCAACACAGATACGCAGTATTTT. Protein product: CASSQGHAWTNTDTQYF.

This clonotype was picked up a small number of times. The gene calls are TRBV7-2 and TRBJ1-6, with D tentatively TRBD1 (5 bases). Germline V gene sequence: CDR1 SGHTA, CDR2 FQGNSA. The CDR3 runs to 13 residues. With 4 bases removed from V and 7 bases from J, the gap between germline ends came to 8 bases. The CDR3 DNA is TGTGCCAGCAGCTCGACAGTAAATTCACCCCTCCACTTT. Translation: CASSSTVNSPLHF.